Presented here are 11 T cell receptor beta chains from one specimen sequenced in a study of blood T cell repertoires in COVID-19. Sequencing used immunoSEQ multiplex PCR; TCRdb keeps in-frame clones, though not all of them. This table has 110,000 or so clones, over 75% appearing once. Sequencing was carried out using peripheral blood. These TCRs come from a human donor in a cohort sampled during active COVID-19.

The chain carries TRBV4-1 and TRBJ2-7, with a possible D match to TRBD2 (5 bases). The CDR3 covers 14 residues. In germline, CDR1 is MGHRA, CDR2 YSYEKL. Trimming left V 4 bases short and J 0 bases short, with 10 bases between. The CDR3 sequence: CASSPQEGSYEQYF. As DNA, the CDR3 is TGCGCCAGCAGCCCCCAAGAGGGCTCCTACGAGCAGTACTTC.

The chain joins TRBV27 to TRBJ1-1; no clear D. Trimming took 6 bases from V and 1 from J, leaving 9 bases between them. The CDR3 has 13 amino acids. Germline-derived CDR1 and CDR2 are MNHEY and SMNVEV (reference sequence). The CDR3 is CASSLQANTEAFF. CDR3 bases: TGTGCCAGCAGCCTTCAGGCGAACACTGAAGCTTTCTTT.

J is TRBJ2-2 and V is TRBV7-3, with D uncertain. The germline V gene has CDR1 SGHTA and CDR2 FQGTGA. The CDR3 extends over 13 amino acids. Trimming took 3 bases from V and 4 from J, leaving 6 bases between them. CDR3 sequence (DNA): TGTGCCAGCAGCTTTGCGAGCACCGGGGAGCTGTTTTTT. Translating gives CASSFASTGELFF.

This clone was seen only once. The rearrangement joins TRBV7-2 to TRBJ1-6; weak D call: TRBD1 (5 bases). CDR3 length: 15 residues. V lost 5 bases and J 7 bases, leaving 15 bases between the germline ends. From germline, CDR1 is SGHTA and CDR2 FQGNSA. The CDR3 coding sequence is TGTGCCAGCAGCCCATCCACAGGTTACAATTCACCCCTCCACTTT. This gives the protein CASSPSTGYNSPLHF.

This sequence joins TRBV2 and TRBJ1-3; D ambiguous. The germline V gene has CDR1 SNHLY and CDR2 FYNNEI. The CDR3 runs to 15 residues. V lost 3 bases and J 0 bases, leaving 9 bases between the germline ends. The CDR3 sequence: CASSDDFISGNTIYF. The CDR3 DNA reads TGTGCCAGCAGTGATGACTTCATCTCTGGAAACACCATATATTTT.

In this sample, this clone turned up a few times. The rearrangement uses TRBV7-9 and TRBJ2-5; 7 bases are a match to TRBD2. The CDR3 runs to 16 residues. V dropped 5 bases and J dropped 0; count of bases not matched to a gene: 9. From germline, CDR1 is SEHNR and CDR2 FQNEAQ (reference sequence). In DNA form, the CDR3 reads TGTGCCAGCAGCCCGGTGCTAGCGGAGTACCAAGAGACCCAGTACTTC. Protein: CASSPVLAEYQETQYF.

The rearrangement joins TRBV7-6 to TRBJ2-7; 7 bases match TRBD1. CDR3 length equals 15 residues. Trimming removed 0 bases from V and 4 bases from J; junction bases left unmatched: 6. Germline V gene lookup returns CDR1 SGHVS and CDR2 FNYEAQ. The DNA of the CDR3 is TGTGCCAGCAGCTTAGCGCCAGGGGGACGGTACGAGCAGTACTTC. It encodes CASSLAPGGRYEQYF.

This rearrangement joins TRBV18 to TRBJ1-1; 9 positions match TRBD1. The CDR3 length is 16 residues. The V gene's germline CDR1 is KGHSH and CDR2 LQKENI. Unmatched junction bases numbered 12, after V lost 6 bases and J lost 4 bases. CDR3 region: CASSLTGGPLSTEAFF. CDR3 nucleotide sequence: TGTGCCAGCTCCCTCACAGGGGGCCCTCTAAGCACTGAAGCTTTCTTT.

The chain joins TRBV27 to TRBJ1-2; a possible D gene is TRBD1 (6 bases). From germline, CDR1 is MNHEY and CDR2 SMNVEV (reference sequence). This CDR3 is 15 amino acids long. Trimming cost V 1 base and J 5 bases, with 14 bases left between them. For the CDR3, the DNA is TGTGCCAGCAGTTTATGGGGGGGGGCAACGTATGGCTACACCTTC. Protein: CASSLWGGATYGYTF.

The rearrangement joins TRBV6-5 to TRBJ1-1; D gene ambiguous. Trimming took off 2 bases at V and 5 bases at J, with 9 bases between the two ends. The CDR3 length is 13 residues. Germline lookup yields CDR1 MNHEY and CDR2 SVGAGI. CDR3 in DNA: TGTGCCAGCAGTTACGACTTGAGGACTGAAGCTTTCTTT. It yields the protein CASSYDLRTEAFF.

The V call is TRBV19, the J call TRBJ1-5; D is perhaps TRBD1 (5 bases). The V end lost 3 bases, the J end lost 4 bases, and 13 bases lay between the germline ends. The CDR3 is made up of 15 amino acids. Per germline, CDR1 LNHDA and CDR2 SQIVND (reference sequence). For the CDR3, the DNA is TGTGCCAGTAGTATGGGGCAGGGTCTAAATCAGCCCCAGCATTTT. It yields the protein CASSMGQGLNQPQHF.